Described below is a single TCR beta chain sequence and its context. Via MiXCR, TCRdb re-called the RT-PCR reads, giving one row per CDR3 protein. The sample yields about 680,000 distinct CDR3 sequences, 14% seen once. V was shortened by 8 bases and J by 7 bases, with 18 bases between the two germline ends. The germline V gene has CDR1 SEHNR and CDR2 FQNEAQ (reference sequence). This CDR3 is built from 14 residues. J is TRBJ2-4 and V is TRBV7-9, with D perhaps matching TRBD1 (6 bases). This clonotype originated in a female donor in good health, serving as a healthy control. The material sequenced was memory CD4+ T cells from blood. This CDR3 is CASGLGGVGNIQYF. CDR3 DNA sequence: TGTGCCAGCGGTCTAGGGGGAGTAGGGAACATTCAGTACTTC.